This T cell receptor (beta chain) was sequenced in a study of shared T cell receptors in the human thymus. The assay was immunoSEQ multiplex PCR, and TCRdb's table has in-frame clones only and misses some. The table lists about 380,000 clones, just under 95% of them singletons. The ends were cut back, 10 bases at V and 0 bases at J, with 11 bases in the middle. The germline V gene encodes CDR1 MNHNS and CDR2 SASEGT. The CDR3 loop spans 13 amino acids. Input material: thymocytes. This chain joins TRBV6-1 and TRBJ2-3; tentative D call: TRBD1 (7 bases). The sequence was collected from a human donor. CDR3 amino acids: CANRGLSTDTQYF. Written as DNA, the CDR3 is TGTGCCAACAGGGGACTTAGCACAGATACGCAGTATTTT.